This T cell receptor (beta chain) was observed in a study of blood T cell repertoires in COVID-19. For the study at large: The study drew acute and convalescent COVID-19 samples from the United States, Italy and Spain.

Germline CDR1 SGHTA, CDR2 FQGNSA. Trimming at V came to 5 bases and at J to 4 bases, leaving 9 bases not matched to a gene. The CDR3 is 15 residues long. Assay used: immunoSEQ multiplex PCR; TCRdb lists only in-frame clones, some missing. The sample shows hundreds of thousands of clones, around 90% of them seen only once. The rearrangement uses TRBV7-2 and TRBJ2-7; 9 bases map to TRBD1. Input material: peripheral blood. The sequence was obtained from a human donor in a cohort sampled during active COVID-19. As DNA, the CDR3 is TGTGCCAGCAGCCCTTGGACAGGGGTAGTATACGAGCAGTACTTC. Translating gives CASSPWTGVVYEQYF.